This passage covers 30 T cell receptor beta chains from one sample sequenced in a study of T cells in tuberculosis. Clones were sequenced by immunoSEQ multiplex PCR, and TCRdb holds only the in-frame ones, with some missing. The sample yields approximately 57,000 clones, 88% seen once. Thawed, overnight-rested PBMC were stained with GMM-loaded CD1B tetramer, viability dye and anti-CD3, then sorted. CD1B tetramers were loaded with Rhodococcus equi-derived C32 glucose monomycolate. Sample: CD1b-GMM tetramer-negative cells sorted from PBMCs. The receptors here all came from an adult woman with latent tuberculosis.

J is TRBJ2-2 and V is TRBV7-2; 8 positions agree with TRBD1. The germline V gene encodes CDR1 SGHTA and CDR2 FQGNSA. This CDR3 contains 15 residues. The ends lost 3 bases at V and 1 base at J; junction bases unmatched: 1. The CDR3 is CASSFRGRNTGELFF. For the CDR3, the DNA is TGTGCCAGCAGCTTCAGGGGGCGGAACACCGGGGAGCTGTTTTTT.

The chain couples TRBV30 to TRBJ1-5; TRBD1 aligns across 7 bases. With 2 bases clipped from V and 6 bases from J, the junction kept 7 bases outside the gene matches. Germline CDR1 is GTSNPN and CDR2 is SVGIG (reference sequence). The CDR3 loop spans 14 amino acids. The CDR3 sequence: CAWSIGQVRQPQHF. As DNA, the CDR3 is TGTGCCTGGAGTATCGGACAGGTGCGTCAGCCCCAGCATTTT.

The chain uses TRBV15 and TRBJ2-5, with D tentatively TRBD2 (6 bases). The J call may be in error: the DNA end matches TRBJ2-7 better. Germline-derived CDR1 and CDR2 are LNHNV and YYDKDF (reference sequence). This CDR3 is 13 amino acids long. CDR3 amino acids: CATRLEGVHEQYF. As DNA, the CDR3 is TGTGCCACCCGACTGGAGGGAGTACACGAGCAGTACTTC.

The chain recombines TRBV2 with TRBJ2-7, with D possibly TRBD1 on 6 matching bases. Germline-derived CDR1 and CDR2 are SNHLY and FYNNEI. Deletions cut 7 bases from V and 2 bases from J, with 6 bases between. This CDR3 is 11 amino acids long. The CDR3 region has the DNA TGTGCCAGCACAGGGGCCTACGAGCAGTACTTC. Protein product: CASTGAYEQYF.

The chain employs TRBV5-1 and TRBJ1-5; D call uncertain. This CDR3 has 15 amino acids. Germline V lookup: CDR1 SGHRS, CDR2 YFSETQ. V lost 0 bases and J lost 3, with 10 bases in between. The CDR3 nucleotides are TGCGCCAGCAGCTTGGCCGGAGGGAACAATCAGCCCCAGCATTTT. Translated, it gives CASSLAGGNNQPQHF.

The chain uses TRBV7-2 and TRBJ2-3; the match to TRBD2 covers 10 bases. Germline values: CDR1 SGHTA, CDR2 FQGNSA. V gave up 3 bases and J gave up 6 bases; unmatched junction bases: 3. This CDR3 comprises 14 residues. This chain's CDR3 is CASSLNSGGDTQYF. The CDR3 nucleotides are TGTGCCAGCAGCTTGAATAGCGGGGGGGATACGCAGTATTTT.

This clone showed up just once. This sequence joins TRBV28 and TRBJ1-2; 8 bases line up with TRBD1. Germline V gene lookup returns CDR1 MDHEN and CDR2 SYDVKM. The J segment lost 7 bases and the V segment lost 6 bases, leaving 13 bases of the junction unmatched. This CDR3 is 15 amino acids long. CDR3 residues: CASRLGDRSVGGYTF. The DNA for the CDR3 is TGTGCCAGCAGACTGGGGGACAGGTCAGTTGGTGGCTACACCTTC.

The genes are TRBV28 and TRBJ1-1, with D possibly TRBD1 on 6 matching bases. The V end lost 5 bases, the J end lost 0 bases, and 13 bases lay between the germline ends. Germline values: CDR1 MDHEN, CDR2 SYDVKM. This CDR3 has 15 residues. DNA for the CDR3: TGTGCCAGCAGTACCAGGGGTTGGGTGAACACTGAAGCTTTCTTT. Translation gives CASSTRGWVNTEAFF.

V gene TRBV27 combines with J gene TRBJ2-7; 7 bases line up with TRBD1. The CDR3 sequence is 15 residues long. V lost 5 bases, J lost 0 bases, and 7 bases stayed unmatched. Germline-derived CDR1 and CDR2 are MNHEY and SMNVEV (reference sequence). The CDR3 coding sequence is TGTGCCAGCAGTAGACCGGGACAGAGCTCCTACGAGCAGTACTTC. Translated: CASSRPGQSSYEQYF.

The chain joins TRBV29-1 to TRBJ1-1, with TRBD1 identical over 10 bases. Per the germline V gene, CDR1 is SQVTM and CDR2 is ANQGSEA. J lost 5 bases, V lost 6 bases, and 6 bases had no gene match. This CDR3 contains 13 residues. CDR3 amino acids: CSVDRGRLTEAFF. The CDR3, as DNA: TGCAGCGTCGACAGGGGGCGGCTGACTGAAGCTTTCTTT. The entire variable domain, with the rest obtained from reference TRBV29-1 and TRBJ1-1, is as follows: SAVISQKPSRDICQRGTSLTIQCQVDSQVTMMFWYRQQPGQSLTLIATANQGSEATYESGFVIDKFPISRPNLTFSTLTVSNMSPEDSSIYLCSVDRGRLTEAFFGQGTRLTVV.

The table lists this clone with a few counts. The gene calls are TRBV27 and TRBJ2-7, with TRBD1 matching 7 bases. This CDR3 is built from 13 residues. CDR1 and CDR2 (germline): MNHEY, SMNVEV (reference sequence). The J segment lost 6 bases and the V segment lost 5 bases, leaving 7 bases of the junction unmatched. CDR3 coding DNA: TGTGCCAGCAGTCTCATGACAGGGTTCGAGCAGTACTTC. This encodes CASSLMTGFEQYF.

CDR3 sequence (DNA): TGTGCCAGCACCGGCGGAGGGGACCCTAATCAGCCCCAGCATTTT. As protein: CASTGGGDPNQPQHF. The rearrangement joins TRBV28 to TRBJ1-5, with TRBD1 as a possible D gene (5 bases). The length of the CDR3 is 15 residues. Trimming took off 7 bases at V and 4 bases at J, with 17 bases between the two ends. CDR1 and CDR2 from the germline V gene are MDHEN and SYDVKM.

This rearrangement joins TRBV4-1 to TRBJ1-1; tentatively, D is TRBD1 (6 bases). Germline loops: CDR1 MGHRA, CDR2 YSYEKL. The CDR3 spans 15 residues. Trimming took 3 bases from V and 5 from J, leaving 16 bases between them. Here the CDR3 reads CASSHRRGSVTEAFF. The DNA of the CDR3 is TGCGCCAGCAGCCACCGAAGGGGGTCGGTGACTGAAGCTTTCTTT.

This rearrangement joins TRBV28 to TRBJ2-1, with TRBD2 matching over 8 bases. CDR3 length: 14 amino acids. CDR1 and CDR2 from the germline V gene are MDHEN and SYDVKM. The V gene end was trimmed by 7 bases and the J gene end by 7 bases; junction bases not matched to a gene: 9. DNA for the CDR3: TGTGCCAGCAACGCGCGGGGGGCGAGGAATGAGCAGTTCTTC. Its protein product is CASNARGARNEQFF.

V is TRBV5-8 and J is TRBJ1-5; D is possibly TRBD1 (6 bases). Germline assignment: CDR1 SGHTS and CDR2 YDEGEE. CDR3 length: 12 residues. The CDR3 reads CGSQGLNQPQHF. Here the CDR3 DNA reads TGTGGGTCACAGGGCCTAAATCAGCCCCAGCATTTT. The complete variable domain, with remaining parts taken from reference TRBV5-8 and TRBJ1-5, reads EAGVTQSPTHLIKTRGQQATLRCSPISGHTSVYWYQQALGLGLQFLLWYDEGEERNRGNFPPRFSGRQFPNYSSELNVNALELEDSALYLCGSQGLNQPQHFGDGTRLSIL.

This clone came up a few times. This chain connects TRBV7-8 to TRBJ2-1, with D perhaps matching TRBD1 (6 bases). Germline CDR1 is SGHVS and CDR2 is FQNEAQ. Trimming stripped 1 base from V and 9 bases from J, with 16 bases between. This CDR3 contains 15 residues. The CDR3 reads CASSLEVVRGTEQFF. CDR3 coding DNA: TGTGCCAGCAGCTTAGAGGTCGTCAGGGGTACTGAGCAGTTCTTC. The full variable domain, completed using reference TRBV7-8 and TRBJ2-1, is GAGVSQSPRYKVAKRGQDVALRCDPISGHVSLFWYQQALGQGPEFLTYFQNEAQLDKSGLPSDRFFAERPEGSVSTLKIQRTQQEDSAVYLCASSLEVVRGTEQFFGPGTRLTVL.

The chain joins TRBV5-1 to TRBJ1-6; 9 positions agree with TRBD1. Per germline, CDR1 SGHRS and CDR2 YFSETQ. Germline trimming cut 5 bases from V and 9 bases from J; bases unmatched to any gene: 12. CDR3 length: 16 residues. The CDR3 sequence is CASRDFRDRDGSPLHF. CDR3 sequence (DNA): TGCGCCAGCAGGGATTTCCGGGACAGGGATGGTTCACCCCTCCACTTT.

Only one count was recorded for this clone. The chain joins TRBV6-5 to TRBJ1-2; D is uncertain. Germline V CDR1 and CDR2: MNHEY, SVGAGI. This CDR3 contains 11 residues. The V end lost 7 bases, the J end lost 6 bases, and 9 bases lay between the germline ends. CDR3 sequence reads: CASKAGDGYTF. The CDR3 bases are TGTGCCAGCAAAGCAGGCGATGGCTACACCTTC.

The chain has TRBV15 and TRBJ1-1; 8 bases map to TRBD1. The trim removed 1 base at V and 8 bases at J, leaving 9 bases unmatched. The CDR3 totals 15 residues. The germline V gene encodes CDR1 LNHNV and CDR2 YYDKDF (reference sequence). CDR3 sequence: CATSRGQLDREEAFF. Here the CDR3 DNA reads TGTGCCACCAGCAGAGGCCAACTGGACAGGGAAGAAGCTTTCTTT.

V gene TRBV30 combines with J gene TRBJ1-1; TRBD1 matches at 8 bases. CDR3 length equals 15 residues. Looked up from germline, CDR1 is GTSNPN and CDR2 is SVGIG (reference sequence). The V and J ends lost 5 bases and 1 base, in that order; junction bases with no gene match: 9. The CDR3 nucleotides are TGTGCCTGGTTAACAGGGGGGGCCGGGAACACTGAAGCTTTCTTT. Translation gives CAWLTGGAGNTEAFF.

The genes are TRBV6-1 and TRBJ1-5; 7 nucleotides align to TRBD1. The trim removed 4 bases at V and 4 bases at J, leaving 1 base unmatched. The germline CDR1 and CDR2 sequences are MNHNS and SASEGT. The CDR3 has 13 residues. The CDR3 bases are TGTGCCAGCAGTGTGGACAGGAATCAGCCCCAGCATTTT. The encoded protein is CASSVDRNQPQHF.

The V gene is TRBV28, the J gene TRBJ1-2; TRBD1 might be the D (5 bases). V lost 3 bases, J lost 6 bases, and 8 bases lay in between. The V gene's germline CDR1 is MDHEN and CDR2 SYDVKM. This CDR3 is built from 12 residues. The CDR3 loop reads CASSLGRDGYTF. The CDR3 region has the DNA TGTGCCAGCAGTTTGGGCAGGGATGGCTACACCTTC.

This sequence joins TRBV6-5 and TRBJ1-1; D gene unclear. CDR1 MNHEY and CDR2 SVGAGI come from the germline V gene. V shed 2 bases and J shed 3 bases, with 7 bases lying between them. This CDR3 has 13 amino acids. The CDR3 region has the DNA TGTGCCAGCAGTTACGCGCGGCACACTGAAGCTTTCTTT. Its protein product is CASSYARHTEAFF.

The chain employs TRBV4-2 and TRBJ1-5; 7 bases map to TRBD1. Trimming at V came to 1 base and at J to 1 base, leaving 13 bases not matched to a gene. Germline assignment: CDR1 LGHNA and CDR2 YNFKEQ. This CDR3 has 19 residues. CDR3 coding DNA: TGTGCCAGCAGCCAAGTCTTGGAACAGGGGATAGCCAGCAATCAGCCCCAGCATTTT. It is translated as CASSQVLEQGIASNQPQHF.

The chain links TRBV11-3 to TRBJ2-5, with D possibly matching TRBD1 (5 bases). The CDR3 consists of 15 residues. Germline CDR1 SGHNT, CDR2 YENEEA. The V end lost 1 base, the J end lost 7 bases, and 16 bases lay between the germline ends. The CDR3 region is CASSLAQQGTGTQYF. CDR3 DNA: TGTGCCAGCAGCTTAGCTCAGCAGGGTACCGGGACCCAGTACTTC.

This chain joins TRBV30 and TRBJ1-3; 7 nucleotides match TRBD1. Germline V gene lookup returns CDR1 GTSNPN and CDR2 SVGIG (reference sequence). This CDR3 is 13 amino acids long. J lost 6 bases, V lost 5 bases, and 7 bases had no gene match. Here the CDR3 DNA reads TGTGCCTGGGCCACAGGGGCTCCAAACACCATATATTTT. Translation gives CAWATGAPNTIYF.

The chain uses TRBV5-6 and TRBJ2-7; TRBD1 matches at 7 bases. Germline CDR1 and CDR2: SGHDT and YYEEEE. Unmatched junction bases numbered 4, after V lost 0 bases and J lost 4 bases. The CDR3 extends over 14 amino acids. The CDR3 reads CASSLGQGGYEQYF. CDR3 nucleotides: TGTGCCAGCAGCTTGGGACAGGGTGGGTACGAGCAGTACTTC.

For the CDR3, the DNA is TGTGCCAGCAGCCTTCGAGCCGGGATATACAATGAGCAGTTCTTC. As protein: CASSLRAGIYNEQFF. The chain employs TRBV7-8 and TRBJ2-1; perhaps TRBD2 as D (5 bases). Looked up from germline, CDR1 is SGHVS and CDR2 is FQNEAQ. The CDR3 contains 15 residues. Trimming pared 5 bases from V and 4 bases from J, leaving 15 bases between.

The gene calls are TRBV4-2 and TRBJ1-4; D uncertain. Trimming removed 0 bases from V and 8 bases from J, with 7 bases in between. Germline-derived CDR1 and CDR2 are LGHNA and YNFKEQ. The CDR3 consists of 13 residues. CDR3 sequence reads: CASSQDIAEKLFF. The DNA for the CDR3 is TGTGCCAGCAGCCAAGATATAGCCGAAAAACTGTTTTTT.

The chain uses TRBV28 and TRBJ2-1; 7 bases map to TRBD2. After removal of 3 bases from V and 3 bases from J, the junction contained 5 bases not matched to a gene. In germline, CDR1 is MDHEN, CDR2 SYDVKM. This CDR3 comprises 15 residues. CDR3 region: CASSFPSGIYNEQFF. The CDR3 nucleotides are TGTGCCAGCAGTTTCCCAAGCGGGATCTACAATGAGCAGTTCTTC.